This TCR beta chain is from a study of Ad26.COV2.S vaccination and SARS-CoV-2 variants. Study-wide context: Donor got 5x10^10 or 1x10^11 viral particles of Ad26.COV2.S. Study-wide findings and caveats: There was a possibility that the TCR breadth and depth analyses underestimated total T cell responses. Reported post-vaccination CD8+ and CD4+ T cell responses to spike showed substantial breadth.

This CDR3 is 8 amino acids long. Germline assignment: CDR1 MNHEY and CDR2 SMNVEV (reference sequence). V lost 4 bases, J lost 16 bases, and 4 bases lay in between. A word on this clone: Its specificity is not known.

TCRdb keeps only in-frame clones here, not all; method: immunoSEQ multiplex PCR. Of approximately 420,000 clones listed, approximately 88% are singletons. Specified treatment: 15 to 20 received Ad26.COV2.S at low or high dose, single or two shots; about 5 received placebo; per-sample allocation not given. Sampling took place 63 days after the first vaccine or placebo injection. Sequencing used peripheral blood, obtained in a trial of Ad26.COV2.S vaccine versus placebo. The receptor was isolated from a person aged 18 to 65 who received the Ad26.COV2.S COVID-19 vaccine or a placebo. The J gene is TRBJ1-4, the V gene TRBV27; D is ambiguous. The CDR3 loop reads CASSSQFF. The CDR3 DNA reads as TGTGCCAGCAGTTCTCAGTTTTTT. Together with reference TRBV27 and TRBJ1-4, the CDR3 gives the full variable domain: EAQVTQNPRYLITVTGKKLTVTCSQNMNHEYMSWYRQDPGLGLRQIYYSMNVEVTDKGDVPEGYKVSRKEKRNFPLILESPSPNQTSLYFCASSSQFFGSGTQLSVL.